A single sample is the source of the 26 T cell receptor beta chains below, sequenced in a study of cytomegalovirus exposure and HLA in healthy donors. The PCR was carried out with 60 Vbeta primers and 13 Jbeta primers. Profiled with immunoSEQ multiplex PCR; TCRdb holds only in-frame clones, not every one. The sample records fewer than 200,000 clones, 81% being singletons. The sequencing input was PBMCs. These receptors were obtained from a woman in her twenties or thirties in good health and CMV-seronegative.

There are a few counts of this clone. The rearrangement joins TRBV7-2 to TRBJ1-3; unclear D gene. There are 12 residues in the CDR3. Germline V gene sequence: CDR1 SGHTA, CDR2 FQGNSA. The V and J ends lost 4 bases and 4 bases respectively, with 5 bases between them. As DNA, the CDR3 is TGTGCCAGCAGCTCCAGGGGAAACACCATATATTTT. This codes for CASSSRGNTIYF.

The chain couples TRBV9 to TRBJ1-1; 10 nucleotides align to TRBD1. The CDR3 runs 14 residues. The V segment lost 4 bases and the J segment 4 bases; nucleotides outside the gene matches: 4. Looked up from germline, CDR1 is SGDLS and CDR2 is YYNGEE. CDR3: CASSPRTGGTEAFF. CDR3 sequence (DNA): TGTGCCAGCAGCCCCCGGACAGGGGGCACTGAAGCTTTCTTT.

This clone was counted between two and nine times. The chain is built from TRBV7-9 and TRBJ1-1; TRBD1 matches at 7 bases. The CDR3 is 16 residues long. V was pared by 5 bases and J by 4 bases, with 13 bases of the junction left unmatched. CDR1 SEHNR and CDR2 FQNEAQ come from the germline V gene (reference sequence). CDR3 protein: CASSPWTGTDITEAFF. Written as DNA, the CDR3 is TGTGCCAGCAGCCCATGGACCGGGACAGATATCACTGAAGCTTTCTTT.

The chain has TRBV7-9 and TRBJ2-1; TRBD1 might be the D (5 bases). Trimming pared 2 bases from V and 0 bases from J, leaving 11 bases between. CDR3 length: 16 amino acids. Germline CDR1 reads SEHNR; CDR2 reads FQNEAQ (reference sequence). CDR3 coding DNA: TGTGCCAGCAGCTTAAGGACATCGAGCTCCTACAATGAGCAGTTCTTC. Its protein product is CASSLRTSSSYNEQFF.

V is TRBV7-9 and J is TRBJ2-7; D might be TRBD2 (5 bases). Germline values: CDR1 SEHNR, CDR2 FQNEAQ (reference sequence). This CDR3 comprises 13 residues. V was pared by 10 bases and J by 2 bases, with 15 bases between. The CDR3 sequence: CATSRVSAYEQYF. The CDR3 region has the DNA TGTGCCACCTCGAGGGTTTCGGCCTACGAGCAGTACTTC.

The chain recombines TRBV28 with TRBJ2-7; 10 bases match TRBD1. Germline CDR1 MDHEN, CDR2 SYDVKM. CDR3 length equals 17 residues. The junction had 13 bases not matched to a gene; V was cut back by 2 bases and J by 6 bases. Here the CDR3 reads CASSLAILGTGVSEQYF. In DNA, the CDR3 is TGTGCCAGCAGTTTAGCTATCTTGGGGACAGGGGTCTCCGAGCAGTACTTC.

The chain recombines TRBV28 with TRBJ1-1; 9 bases match TRBD1. The length of the CDR3 is 14 residues. CDR1 and CDR2 (germline): MDHEN, SYDVKM. V shed 7 bases and J 6 bases; nucleotides not matched to a gene: 9. The CDR3 DNA follows: TGTGCCAGCATAAACCCGGGACAGGGATCTGAAGCTTTCTTT. Its translation: CASINPGQGSEAFF.

The J gene is TRBJ2-7, the V gene TRBV4-1; D ambiguous. The CDR3 is made up of 14 amino acids. Germline CDR1 is MGHRA and CDR2 is YSYEKL. Trimming took off 2 bases at V and 3 bases at J, with 11 bases between the two ends. The CDR3 region is CASSQTSAFYEQYF. In nucleotides, the CDR3 is TGCGCCAGCAGCCAAACGAGTGCATTCTACGAGCAGTACTTC.

This clone is a singleton in its sample. This chain joins TRBV5-1 and TRBJ2-5, with 10 bases lining up with TRBD2. This CDR3 region has 18 residues. The germline V gene encodes CDR1 SGHRS and CDR2 YFSETQ. Trimming removed 0 bases from V and 4 bases from J; junction bases left unmatched: 12. In DNA form, the CDR3 reads TGCGCCAGCAGCTTGGACCCCCTCCCTAGCGGGAGAGCAGAGACCCAGTACTTC. This codes for CASSLDPLPSGRAETQYF.

The chain has TRBV2 and TRBJ1-5; D is perhaps TRBD1 (5 bases). CDR1 is SNHLY, CDR2 FYNNEI, per germline. The CDR3 sequence is 14 residues long. V lost 7 bases to trimming and J lost 0 bases, with 10 bases between them. The CDR3 here is CASTPQGSNQPQHF. CDR3 DNA sequence: TGTGCCAGCACCCCTCAGGGTAGCAATCAGCCCCAGCATTTT.

This chain joins TRBV23-1 and TRBJ1-2; D remains ambiguous. TRBV23-1 has ORF status, its function being uncertain. The CDR3 is 13 amino acids. Trimming removed 6 bases at V and 6 bases at J, with 14 bases between. DNA for the CDR3: TGCGCCAGCAGATCGGAGCACTTAAATGGCTACACCTTC. Its translation is CASRSEHLNGYTF.

J is TRBJ2-7 and V is TRBV5-1, with TRBD1 identical over 10 bases. Per the germline V gene, CDR1 is SGHRS and CDR2 is YFSETQ. There are 15 residues in the CDR3. Losses at the gene ends were 4 bases for V and 2 bases for J; bases not matched to a gene: 6. The CDR3 sequence: CASSPEGTGAYEQYF. CDR3 DNA: TGCGCCAGCAGCCCGGAAGGGACAGGGGCCTACGAGCAGTACTTC.

The chain uses TRBV2 and TRBJ1-2; TRBD1 agrees at 7 bases. The CDR3 spans 13 residues. V shed 6 bases and J 7 bases; nucleotides not matched to a gene: 8. CDR1 and CDR2 from the germline V gene are SNHLY and FYNNEI. The CDR3 protein is CASSVDRVFGYTF. In nucleotides, the CDR3 is TGTGCCAGCAGCGTTGACAGGGTGTTTGGCTACACCTTC.

This clone was observed once. This chain uses TRBV19 with TRBJ2-7, with a possible D match to TRBD1 (6 bases). V gave up 8 bases and J gave up 2 bases, with 13 bases separating them. CDR3 size: 13 residues. The germline V gene has CDR1 LNHDA and CDR2 SQIVND (reference sequence). The CDR3 DNA reads TGTGCCAGTCAGGGGTCGAGGCCCTACGAGCAGTACTTC. It encodes CASQGSRPYEQYF.

This clone turned up a few times. V and J are TRBV19 and TRBJ1-5; D remains unclear. The germline V and J ends were trimmed by 4 bases and 4 bases, with 17 bases remaining between them. The CDR3 covers 16 residues. CDR1 is LNHDA, CDR2 SQIVND, per germline (reference sequence). The DNA for the CDR3 is TGTGCCAGTAGTACCCAGGAAAACGCTCAGAATCAGCCCCAGCATTTT. Translation: CASSTQENAQNQPQHF.

V is TRBV7-9 and J is TRBJ1-1; maybe TRBD1 (5 bases). The CDR3 is made up of 15 amino acids. V was clipped by 10 bases and J by 4 bases, with 22 bases between them. Germline CDR1 and CDR2: SEHNR and FQNEAQ (reference sequence). DNA for the CDR3: TGTGCCACCGTGGCCCAGGCAGGGTCGATCACTGAAGCTTTCTTT. This encodes CATVAQAGSITEAFF.

The V call is TRBV9, the J call TRBJ2-3; 12 bases are a match to TRBD2. This CDR3 is 16 amino acids long. The germline CDR1 and CDR2 sequences are SGDLS and YYNGEE. V trimming: 0 bases; J trimming: 5 bases; junction bases outside the gene matches: 4. CDR3 sequence: CASSVGTSGVGDTQYF. CDR3 DNA sequence: TGTGCCAGCAGCGTAGGGACTAGCGGGGTTGGAGATACGCAGTATTTT.

The CDR3 nucleotides are TGTGCCTGGACCCGGAAAGGGGACATAGCCTACGAGCAGTACTTC. This gives the protein CAWTRKGDIAYEQYF. The V gene is TRBV30, the J gene TRBJ2-7; tentatively, D is TRBD1 (6 bases). V shed 4 bases and J shed 2 bases, with 18 bases lying between them. The CDR3 is 15 residues long. Germline V gives CDR1 GTSNPN, CDR2 SVGIG (reference sequence). Combining the CDR3 with reference TRBV30 and TRBJ2-7 gives the whole variable domain SQTIHQWPATLVQPVGSPLSLECTVEGTSNPNLYWYRQAAGRGLQLLFYSVGIGQISSEVPQNLSASRPQDRQFILSSKKLLLSDSGFYLCAWTRKGDIAYEQYFGPGTRLTVT.

The rearrangement uses TRBV2 and TRBJ1-6; 10 positions match TRBD1. CDR1 SNHLY and CDR2 FYNNEI come from the germline V gene. With V trimmed by 6 bases and J by 9 bases, 5 bases remained unmatched. The CDR3 runs 14 residues. DNA of the CDR3: TGTGCCAGCAGCAGACAGGGGGCGGCTTCACCCCTCCACTTT. Amino acids: CASSRQGAASPLHF.

V and J are TRBV28 and TRBJ2-7; 9 bases fit TRBD2. The ends lost 4 bases at V and 1 base at J; junction bases unmatched: 5. Germline V gene data show CDR1 as MDHEN and CDR2 as SYDVKM. The CDR3 contains 15 residues. Here the CDR3 reads CASSYGLAFSYEQYF. As DNA, the CDR3 is TGTGCCAGCAGTTACGGACTAGCGTTTTCCTACGAGCAGTACTTC. Supplemented by reference TRBV28 and TRBJ2-7, the full variable domain reads DVKVTQSSRYLVKRTGEKVFLECVQDMDHENMFWYRQDPGLGLRLIYFSYDVKMKEKGDIPEGYSVSREKKERFSLILESASTNQTSMYLCASSYGLAFSYEQYFGPGTRLTVT.

The chain carries TRBV27 and TRBJ1-2; TRBD1 might be the D (6 bases). Trimming removed 6 bases at V and 3 bases at J, with 14 bases between. The germline V gene encodes CDR1 MNHEY and CDR2 SMNVEV (reference sequence). The CDR3 consists of 14 residues. The CDR3 nucleotides are TGTGCCAGCAGGCTGCCGGGACAAGACTATGGCTACACCTTC. It codes for CASRLPGQDYGYTF.

The chain joins TRBV4-2 to TRBJ2-3, with 11 bases fitting TRBD2. Germline V gene data show CDR1 as LGHNA and CDR2 as YNFKEQ. This CDR3 spans 19 amino acids. V was clipped by 0 bases and J by 2 bases; unmatched bases: 10. The CDR3 loop is CASSQEMGLAGGSTDTQYF. CDR3 nucleotide sequence: TGTGCCAGCAGCCAAGAGATGGGGTTAGCGGGAGGGTCCACAGATACGCAGTATTTT.

CDR3 nucleotide sequence: TGTGCCAGCAGCTTTCGGGACAGGGGGGTCAACTATGGCTACACCTTC. Translated, it gives CASSFRDRGVNYGYTF. V is TRBV7-6 and J is TRBJ1-2; TRBD1 matches 11 bases. V shed 3 bases, J shed 2 bases, and the junction held 5 bases outside the gene matches. This CDR3 has 16 amino acids. Germline CDR1 SGHVS, CDR2 FNYEAQ. The full variable domain, rest sourced from reference TRBV7-6 and TRBJ1-2, is GAGVSQSPRYKVTKRGQDVALRCDPISGHVSLYWYRQALGQGPEFLTYFNYEAQQDKSGLPNDRFSAERPEGSISTLTIQRTEQRDSAMYRCASSFRDRGVNYGYTFGSGTRLTVV.

This chain connects TRBV28 to TRBJ2-7, with 8 bases that match TRBD2. CDR3 length: 15 residues. Germline CDR1 MDHEN, CDR2 SYDVKM. J gave up 7 bases and V 8 bases, and 16 bases lay outside the gene matches. CDR3 amino acids: CASEKEGLGVSEQYF. CDR3 bases: TGTGCCAGCGAAAAGGAGGGACTAGGGGTATCGGAGCAGTACTTC. Full variable domain (rest looked up from reference TRBV28 and TRBJ2-7): DVKVTQSSRYLVKRTGEKVFLECVQDMDHENMFWYRQDPGLGLRLIYFSYDVKMKEKGDIPEGYSVSREKKERFSLILESASTNQTSMYLCASEKEGLGVSEQYFGPGTRLTVT.

The J gene is TRBJ2-5, the V gene TRBV2, with TRBD2 identical over 10 bases. The V gene's germline CDR1 is SNHLY and CDR2 FYNNEI. J gave up 3 bases and V 4 bases, and 5 bases lay outside the gene matches. This CDR3 contains 15 residues. The CDR3 protein is CASSVGLAGEETQYF. The CDR3 DNA follows: TGTGCCAGCAGTGTAGGGCTAGCGGGAGAAGAGACCCAGTACTTC.

The J gene is TRBJ2-7, the V gene TRBV5-8; 10 bases agree with TRBD1. Germline CDR1 and CDR2: SGHTS and YDEGEE. The trim removed 0 bases at V and 5 bases at J, leaving 11 bases unmatched. The CDR3 covers 17 residues. The CDR3 bases are TGTGCCAGCAGCTTGGCCCATACCGGGACAGGGGTTGACGAGCAGTACTTC. Translating it yields CASSLAHTGTGVDEQYF.